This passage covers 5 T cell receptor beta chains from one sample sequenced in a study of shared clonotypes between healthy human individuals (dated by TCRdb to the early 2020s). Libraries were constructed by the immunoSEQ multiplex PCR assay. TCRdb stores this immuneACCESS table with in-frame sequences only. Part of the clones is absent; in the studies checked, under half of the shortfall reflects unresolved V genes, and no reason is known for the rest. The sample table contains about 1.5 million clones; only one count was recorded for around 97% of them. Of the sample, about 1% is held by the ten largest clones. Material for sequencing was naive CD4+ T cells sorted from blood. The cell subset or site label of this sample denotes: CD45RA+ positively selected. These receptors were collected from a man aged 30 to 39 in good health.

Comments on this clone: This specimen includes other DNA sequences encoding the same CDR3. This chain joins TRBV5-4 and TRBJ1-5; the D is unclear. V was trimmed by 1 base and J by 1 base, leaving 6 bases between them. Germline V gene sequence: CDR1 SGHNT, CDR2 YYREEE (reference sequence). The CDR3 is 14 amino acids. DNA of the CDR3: TGTGCCAGCAGCTTGTTAGGAAGCAATCAGCCCCAGCATTTT. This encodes CASSLLGSNQPQHF.

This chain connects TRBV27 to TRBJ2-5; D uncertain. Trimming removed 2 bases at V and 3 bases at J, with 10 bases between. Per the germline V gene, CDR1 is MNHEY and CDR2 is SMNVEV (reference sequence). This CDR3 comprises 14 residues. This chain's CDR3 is CASSLRARKETQYF. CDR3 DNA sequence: TGTGCCAGCAGTTTACGGGCCCGAAAAGAGACCCAGTACTTC.

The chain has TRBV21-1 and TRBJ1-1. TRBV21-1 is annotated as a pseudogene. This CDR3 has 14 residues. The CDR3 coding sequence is TGTGCCAGCAGCAATTTCGGGGAAACCACTGAAGCTTTCTTT. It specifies CASSNFGETTEAFF.

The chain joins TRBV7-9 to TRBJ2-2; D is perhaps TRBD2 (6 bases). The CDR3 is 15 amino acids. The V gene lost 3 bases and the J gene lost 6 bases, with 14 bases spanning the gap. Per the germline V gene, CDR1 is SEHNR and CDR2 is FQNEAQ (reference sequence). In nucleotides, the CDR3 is TGTGCCAGCAGCTTCATGGGAGGTACAGCCGGGGAGCTGTTTTTT. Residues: CASSFMGGTAGELFF. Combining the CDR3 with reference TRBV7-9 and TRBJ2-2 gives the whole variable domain DTGVSQNPRHKITKRGQNVTFRCDPISEHNRLYWYRQTLGQGPEFLTYFQNEAQLEKSRLLSDRFSAERPKGSFSTLEIQRTEQGDSAMYLCASSFMGGTAGELFFGEGSRLTVL.

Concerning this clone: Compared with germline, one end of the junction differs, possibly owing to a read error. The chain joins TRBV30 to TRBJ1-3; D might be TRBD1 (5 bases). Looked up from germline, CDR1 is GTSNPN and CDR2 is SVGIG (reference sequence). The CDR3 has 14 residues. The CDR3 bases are TGTGCCAGGAGGGGCAGGGAGGATGGAAACACCATATATTTT. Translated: CARRGREDGNTIYF.